This T cell receptor (beta chain) was sequenced during a study of identical twins. TCRdb recomputed calls from the 5' RACE reads with MiXCR, one row per CDR3 protein. The data show just under 650,000 distinct CDR3 sequences, about 7.1% seen once. Ten or more counts support this clonotype. The antigen remains unidentified. Trimming at V came to 4 bases and at J to 8 bases, leaving 11 bases not matched to a gene. The CDR3 contains 17 residues. The germline CDR1 and CDR2 sequences are KGHDR and SFDVKD. Notes on the study in general: For zero-insertion analyses, partial confounding could come from invariant MAIT and iNKT cells. Out-of-frame beta chain sequences displayed weaker excess sharing between twins.

The data also belong to a second study, concerning yellow fever vaccine responses in identical twins.

The TCR was taken from a woman aged 18-29 years in good health. This chain uses TRBV24-1 with TRBJ2-1; 12 nucleotides line up with TRBD2. Sequencing input: PBMCs. CDR3 DNA: TGTGCCACCAGTGACGGTAGACTAGCGGGAGATAAAGATGAGCAGTTCTTC. Translating it yields CATSDGRLAGDKDEQFF.